The present T cell receptor beta chain was sequenced within a study of regulatory T cells in long-lasting Graves disease. Study at large: Patients with persistent Graves' disease had over 5 years of antithyroid drugs and persistent TSH receptor antibodies. Broader study findings: New patients shared around 980 public clonotypes, and persistent patients shared more, with 2,741.

The CDR3 totals 15 residues. Deletions cut 1 base from V and 0 bases from J, with 10 bases between. CDR1 and CDR2 (germline): SGHTA, FQGNSA. The sample's time point: persistent/refractory GD, antithyroid drugs over 5 years with positive TRAb. PBMC RNA was the source of the TCR library. For this clonotype: The antigen is unknown.

Construction of TCR beta libraries relied on iRepertoire HTBI primers and on Arm-PCR targeting CDR3 regions. Per the original data handling: The samples yielded 62 TRBV and roughly 13 TRBJ segments. TCRdb processed the multiplex PCR reads anew with MiXCR; each CDR3 protein has one entry. For this entry, the V and J calls and clone size follow TCRdb and not the study's own pipeline. The data show about 460,000 distinct CDR3 sequences, about 22% seen once. The J gene is TRBJ2-7, the V gene TRBV7-2; D may be TRBD2 (6 bases). The sample consisted of peripheral blood mononuclear cells (PBMCs), taken when the disease was refractory, from a patient treated with antithyroid drugs. The sequence was obtained from a female donor with Graves disease. The CDR3: CASSLGGLPSYEQYF. The CDR3 DNA reads as TGTGCCAGCAGCTTAGGGGGACTGCCCTCCTACGAGCAGTACTTC.